This entry lists 28 T cell receptor beta chains sequenced from one sample in a study of blood T cell repertoires in COVID-19. Clones were sequenced by immunoSEQ multiplex PCR, and TCRdb holds only the in-frame ones, with some missing. The sample shows around 250,000 clones, more than 80% of them seen only once. What was sequenced was PBMCs or T cells enriched from blood (not recorded which). The receptors originated from a man aged 50-59 years who had been exposed to COVID-19.

CDR3 residues: CAISDLGTLSSYNEQFF. The CDR3 DNA sequence: TGTGCCATCAGTGATCTAGGGACACTGAGCTCCTACAATGAGCAGTTCTTC. The chain recombines TRBV10-3 with TRBJ2-1; tentatively, D is TRBD1 (6 bases). The germline CDR1 and CDR2 sequences are ENHRY and SYGVKD. The CDR3 length is 17 residues. Trimming took 3 bases from V and 0 from J, leaving 15 bases between them.

This rearrangement joins TRBV29-1 to TRBJ2-5, with 8 bases that match TRBD1. In germline, CDR1 is SQVTM, CDR2 ANQGSEA. The CDR3 sequence is 16 residues long. J was trimmed by 5 bases and V by 0 bases; bases with no gene match: 11. CDR3 sequence: CSVEDQRQGKRETQYF. In DNA, the CDR3 is TGCAGCGTTGAAGATCAACGACAGGGGAAAAGGGAGACCCAGTACTTC.

The rearrangement links TRBV11-3 to TRBJ2-6, with 8 bases identical to TRBD1. Germline V gene data show CDR1 as SGHNT and CDR2 as YENEEA. This CDR3 is built from 18 residues. The V segment lost 5 bases and the J segment 4 bases; nucleotides outside the gene matches: 13. The CDR3 loop reads CASSLRGTGLAGANVLTF. The CDR3 DNA reads as TGTGCCAGCAGCCTTCGGGGGACAGGTCTAGCGGGGGCCAACGTCCTGACTTTC.

The J gene is TRBJ2-2, the V gene TRBV10-3; no firm D call. Deletions cut 10 bases from V and 3 bases from J, with 6 bases between. The CDR3 runs 11 residues. Per germline, CDR1 ENHRY and CDR2 SYGVKD. The CDR3 DNA reads TGTGCCACCCATGACACCGGGGAGCTGTTTTTT. Translated, it gives CATHDTGELFF.

The J gene is TRBJ1-5, the V gene TRBV7-8; D gene unclear. CDR1 SGHVS and CDR2 FQNEAQ come from the germline V gene. The CDR3 runs 14 residues. Trimming removed 4 bases at V and 0 bases at J, with 7 bases between. CDR3 in amino acids: CASSSGYSNQPQHF. CDR3 coding DNA: TGTGCCAGCAGCTCGGGATATAGCAATCAGCCCCAGCATTTT.

The chain uses TRBV2 and TRBJ2-7; 8 positions match TRBD1. V gave up 5 bases and J gave up 7 bases; unmatched junction bases: 7. The CDR3 loop spans 13 amino acids. Looked up from germline, CDR1 is SNHLY and CDR2 is FYNNEI. The CDR3 is CASSLQGADEQYV. The CDR3 coding sequence is TGTGCCAGCAGTCTTCAGGGGGCAGATGAGCAGTACGTC.

The V gene is TRBV28, the J gene TRBJ1-3, with TRBD1 identical over 8 bases. The CDR3 loop spans 16 amino acids. J gave up 4 bases and V 6 bases, and 11 bases lay outside the gene matches. The germline V gene encodes CDR1 MDHEN and CDR2 SYDVKM. The CDR3 region is CASSPRGQSGGNTIYF. The CDR3, as DNA: TGTGCCAGCAGCCCCAGGGGGCAGTCCGGAGGAAACACCATATATTTT.

The chain joins TRBV29-1 to TRBJ2-2; no definite D call. Germline values: CDR1 SQVTM, CDR2 ANQGSEA. V lost 4 bases to trimming and J lost 6 bases, with 12 bases between them. The CDR3 has 13 residues. This CDR3 is CSVVEVSAGELFF. The CDR3 DNA is TGCAGCGTTGTTGAGGTTTCGGCCGGGGAGCTGTTTTTT.

The chain links TRBV28 to TRBJ1-5; 8 bases align to TRBD1. The J segment lost 11 bases and the V segment lost 7 bases, leaving 13 bases of the junction unmatched. Germline CDR1 reads MDHEN; CDR2 reads SYDVKM. The CDR3 totals 14 residues. Here the CDR3 reads CASNDRGLPGTQHF. The CDR3 nucleotides are TGTGCCAGCAACGACAGGGGACTTCCCGGGACCCAGCATTTT.

The DNA of the CDR3 is TGTGCCAGCAAGATAGGACTGGAGCAGTACTTC. This encodes CASKIGLEQYF. The chain combines TRBV2 with TRBJ2-7; the D gene is possibly TRBD2 (5 bases). Germline CDR1 reads SNHLY; CDR2 reads FYNNEI. The CDR3 covers 11 residues. Trimming cost V 7 bases and J 7 bases, with 11 bases left between them.

The chain links TRBV2 to TRBJ1-4; the D gene is possibly TRBD1 (5 bases). The V end lost 5 bases, the J end lost 6 bases, and 13 bases lay between the germline ends. The length of the CDR3 is 14 residues. CDR1 and CDR2 from the germline V gene are SNHLY and FYNNEI. CDR3 sequence (DNA): TGTGCCAGCAGTCTAAGGTCAGGGTATGAAAAACTGTTTTTT. Protein: CASSLRSGYEKLFF.

This clone appeared a single time. This chain connects TRBV15 to TRBJ1-1; D perhaps matches TRBD1 (5 bases). This CDR3 has 13 residues. The germline V gene encodes CDR1 LNHNV and CDR2 YYDKDF (reference sequence). V lost 1 base, J lost 3 bases, and 6 bases lay in between. In DNA, the CDR3 is TGTGCCACCAGCAGAGTAGGGGACACTGAAGCTTTCTTT. This translates into CATSRVGDTEAFF.

The rearrangement uses TRBV5-1 and TRBJ1-2; 9 bases agree with TRBD1. CDR3 length equals 13 residues. Trimming took 4 bases from V and 7 from J; bases not matched to a gene: 5. The germline gives CDR1 SGHRS, CDR2 YFSETQ. DNA of the CDR3: TGCGCCAGCAGCCTGGACAGGGGTGGTGGCTACACCTTC. Encoded protein: CASSLDRGGGYTF.

V is TRBV5-4 and J is TRBJ1-2; 8 bases are a match to TRBD1. Trimming took 4 bases from V and 7 from J; bases not matched to a gene: 9. The germline V gene encodes CDR1 SGHNT and CDR2 YYREEE (reference sequence). The CDR3 has 14 amino acids. For the CDR3, the DNA is TGTGCCAGCAGCCCTTGGACAGGGCGGGGTGGCTACACCTTC. Residues: CASSPWTGRGGYTF.

V and J are TRBV5-6 and TRBJ2-4, with TRBD1 matching 7 bases. There are 17 residues in the CDR3. The germline CDR1 and CDR2 sequences are SGHDT and YYEEEE. The J segment lost 1 base and the V segment lost 4 bases, leaving 11 bases of the junction unmatched. CDR3 nucleotide sequence: TGTGCCAGCAGCCCCTACTTAGTACAGGGGGCCAAAAACATTCAGTACTTC. Encoded protein: CASSPYLVQGAKNIQYF.

This clone was picked up one time. This CDR3 is CASSFSGNQETQYF. The CDR3 bases are TGCGCCAGCAGCTTTAGCGGGAACCAAGAGACCCAGTACTTC. The chain joins TRBV5-1 to TRBJ2-5; 8 bases are shared with TRBD2. CDR1 is SGHRS and CDR2 is YFSETQ in the germline V gene. V was clipped by 2 bases and J by 0 bases; unmatched bases: 0. The CDR3 loop spans 14 amino acids.

The V and J genes are TRBV5-1 and TRBJ1-5; D is undetermined. Germline loops: CDR1 SGHRS, CDR2 YFSETQ. With 0 bases removed from V and 2 bases from J, the gap between germline ends came to 12 bases. This CDR3 contains 16 residues. The CDR3 region has the DNA TGCGCCAGCAGCTTGGAAGGAGGGAAATGCAATCAGCCCCAGCATTTT. Amino acid sequence: CASSLEGGKCNQPQHF.

V gene TRBV6-1 combines with J gene TRBJ1-1; 9 positions agree with TRBD1. In germline, CDR1 is MNHNS, CDR2 SASEGT. V was pared by 1 base and J by 9 bases, with 6 bases of the junction left unmatched. The CDR3 spans 14 residues. This CDR3 reads CASSEGTGVKQAFF. The CDR3 DNA sequence: TGTGCCAGCAGTGAAGGGACAGGGGTGAAACAAGCTTTCTTT.

The chain links TRBV7-9 to TRBJ1-2, with TRBD1 identical over 8 bases. CDR1 and CDR2 from the germline V gene are SEHNR and FQNEAQ (reference sequence). The V segment lost 5 bases and the J segment 4 bases; nucleotides outside the gene matches: 0. CDR3 length: 12 amino acids. The DNA for the CDR3 is TGTGCCAGCAGCGGACAGGGCTATGGCTACACCTTC. Its protein is CASSGQGYGYTF.

The chain links TRBV21-1 to TRBJ2-1; the D call in the table, TRBD2, was not verified against the DNA. TRBV21-1 is assigned pseudogene status. CDR3 size: 16 residues. The CDR3 is CASSKATSATYNEQFF. CDR3 nucleotides: TGTGCCAGCAGCAAAGCTACTAGCGCTACTTACAATGAGCAGTTCTTC.

The rearrangement joins TRBV5-1 to TRBJ2-3; 9 nucleotides line up with TRBD2. Germline-derived CDR1 and CDR2 are SGHRS and YFSETQ. This CDR3 is 14 amino acids long. The J segment lost 5 bases and the V segment lost 6 bases, leaving 7 bases of the junction unmatched. CDR3 sequence (DNA): TGCGCCAGCAAAGTAGCGGGAGCCGAAGATACGCAGTATTTT. Its translation is CASKVAGAEDTQYF. Full variable domain (missing parts from reference TRBV5-1 and TRBJ2-3): KAGVTQTPRYLIKTRGQQVTLSCSPISGHRSVSWYQQTPGQGLQFLFEYFSETQRNKGNFPGRFSGRQFSNSRSEMNVSTLELGDSALYLCASKVAGAEDTQYFGPGTRLTVL.

The V call is TRBV2, the J call TRBJ1-4; weak D call: TRBD1 (6 bases). Germline V gene lookup returns CDR1 SNHLY and CDR2 FYNNEI. The CDR3 extends over 19 amino acids. The V and J ends lost 4 bases and 3 bases respectively, with 24 bases between them. CDR3 amino acids: CASSGSHQGIPRSNEKLFF. CDR3 DNA sequence: TGTGCCAGCAGTGGTTCCCATCAGGGGATCCCCAGGTCTAATGAAAAACTGTTTTTT.

The chain recombines TRBV29-1 with TRBJ1-5, with a possible D match to TRBD1 (5 bases). The CDR3 covers 15 residues. CDR1 and CDR2 from the germline V gene are SQVTM and ANQGSEA. V was clipped by 4 bases and J by 3 bases, with 16 bases between them. In nucleotides, the CDR3 is TGCAGCGTTGGCTGGCTTCAGGGATACAATCAGCCCCAGCATTTT. Protein sequence: CSVGWLQGYNQPQHF. Drawing the rest from reference TRBV29-1 and TRBJ1-5, the complete variable domain is SAVISQKPSRDICQRGTSLTIQCQVDSQVTMMFWYRQQPGQSLTLIATANQGSEATYESGFVIDKFPISRPNLTFSTLTVSNMSPEDSSIYLCSVGWLQGYNQPQHFGDGTRLSIL.

This clone was recorded a few times. V is TRBV11-2 and J is TRBJ1-6; no firm D call. CDR3 length: 17 amino acids. Per the germline V gene, CDR1 is SGHAT and CDR2 is FQNNGV. V was cut by 0 bases and J by 5 bases, with 14 bases left in between. CDR3 loop: CASSLDFAGVNNSPLHF. As DNA, the CDR3 is TGTGCCAGCAGCTTAGACTTCGCAGGTGTGAATAATTCACCCCTCCACTTT.

As for this clone: Other DNA sequences in the sample encode the same CDR3. The J gene is TRBJ1-5, the V gene TRBV30, with TRBD1 as a possible D gene (6 bases). Germline CDR1 GTSNPN, CDR2 SVGIG (reference sequence). The CDR3 loop spans 13 amino acids. Trimming left V 1 base short and J 2 bases short, with 6 bases between. The CDR3 is CAWSGQGNQPQHF. Here the CDR3 DNA reads TGTGCCTGGAGTGGACAGGGCAATCAGCCCCAGCATTTT.

The chain joins TRBV7-2 to TRBJ2-2; 9 nucleotides align to TRBD1. Germline values: CDR1 SGHTA, CDR2 FQGNSA. The CDR3 length is 16 residues. Trimming cost V 2 bases and J 6 bases; bases outside gene matches: 7. The CDR3 sequence: CASSLHRTGGAGELFF. The CDR3 nucleotides read TGTGCCAGCAGCTTACACAGAACAGGGGGCGCCGGGGAGCTGTTTTTT.

J is TRBJ1-4 and V is TRBV5-1; 8 bases match TRBD1. V shed 2 bases and J 8 bases; nucleotides not matched to a gene: 5. Germline V gene sequence: CDR1 SGHRS, CDR2 YFSETQ. The CDR3 spans 14 residues. This CDR3 is CASSFQGAGEKLFF. CDR3 nucleotides: TGCGCCAGCAGCTTCCAGGGGGCAGGGGAAAAACTGTTTTTT.

V and J are TRBV5-1 and TRBJ1-4; a weak D match, TRBD1 (5 bases). Trimming took off 4 bases at V and 0 bases at J, with 13 bases between the two ends. Germline CDR1 is SGHRS and CDR2 is YFSETQ. This CDR3 spans 16 amino acids. The DNA for the CDR3 is TGCGCCAGCAGCCCGGGACTTTTTGCAACTAATGAAAAACTGTTTTTT. This gives the protein CASSPGLFATNEKLFF.